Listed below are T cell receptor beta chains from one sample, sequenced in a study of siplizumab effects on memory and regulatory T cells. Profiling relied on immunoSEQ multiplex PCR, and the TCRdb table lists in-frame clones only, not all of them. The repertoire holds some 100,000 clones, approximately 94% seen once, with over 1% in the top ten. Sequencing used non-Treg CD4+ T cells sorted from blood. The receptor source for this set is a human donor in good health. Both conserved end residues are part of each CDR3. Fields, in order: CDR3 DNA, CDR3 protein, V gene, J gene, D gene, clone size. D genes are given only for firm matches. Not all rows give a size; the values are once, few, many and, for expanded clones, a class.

TGCGCCAGCAGCCCCAACCGACAGGCTAACTATGGCTACACCTTC	CASSPNRQANYGYTF	TRBV5-1	TRBJ1-2	NA	NA
TGTGCCAGCAGAACTAGCGGTGGCTACAATGAGCAGTTCTTC	CASRTSGGYNEQFF	TRBV6-1	TRBJ2-1	TRBD2	NA
TGTGCCAGCAGTGACATGAACACTGAAGCTTTCTTT	CASSDMNTEAFF	TRBV7-3	TRBJ1-1	NA	few
TGTGCCAGCAGCCAAGGTGGACAGGGGCAGGGCTATGGCTACACCTTC	CASSQGGQGQGYGYTF	TRBV4-2	TRBJ1-2	TRBD1	NA
TGTGCCAGCAGCGTGCGGGGACTTACACAAGAGACCCAGTACTTC	CASSVRGLTQETQYF	TRBV9	TRBJ2-5	NA	NA
TGCGCCAGCAGCTTGGAGGGCGGGACTTCCTACAATGAGCAGTTCTTC	CASSLEGGTSYNEQFF	TRBV5-1	TRBJ2-1	NA	NA
TGTGCCATCAGTGTTCTAGCGGGAGATTCCAATGAGCAGTTCTTC	CAISVLAGDSNEQFF	TRBV10-3	TRBJ2-1	TRBD2	NA
TGCAGTTTTAATAAGGAGACCCAGTACTTC	CSFNKETQYF	TRBV20-1	TRBJ2-5	NA	NA
TGTGCCACTACTGACACCCTATTATCCTCTGGGGCCAACGTCCTGACTTTC	CATTDTLLSSGANVLTF	TRBV19	TRBJ2-6	NA	NA
TGTGCCAGCAGACCCATGGAAAAACTGTTTTTT	CASRPMEKLFF	TRBV2	TRBJ1-4	NA	NA
TGTGCCAGCAGCTTGTCGGCAGTCGAAAACACCATATATTTT	CASSLSAVENTIYF	TRBV5-5	TRBJ1-3	NA	few
TGTGCTAGTGGTTTGAACTGGGGGGGTACGCAGTATTTT	CASGLNWGGTQYF	TRBV12-5	TRBJ2-3	TRBD2	NA
TGTGCCAGCAGCTTAGTGGGAAGCACAGATACGCAGTATTTT	CASSLVGSTDTQYF	TRBV7-9	TRBJ2-3	NA	NA
TGTGCCAGCAGTTCGTTTCAGGGGGTCCGGATCAATCAGCCCCAGCATTTT	CASSSFQGVRINQPQHF	TRBV28	TRBJ1-5	TRBD1	NA
TGTGCCAGCAGAGAAGGACAGGGCTACCAAGAGACCCAGTACTTC	CASREGQGYQETQYF	TRBV6-1	TRBJ2-5	TRBD1	NA
TGTGCCAGTAGTATCCTTTTGGCCGGACTAGCGGTGAATGAGCAGTTCTTC	CASSILLAGLAVNEQFF	TRBV19	TRBJ2-1	TRBD2	NA
TGTGCCAGCAGAGATAGCGGCTCATACGAGCAGTACTTC	CASRDSGSYEQYF	TRBV6-1	TRBJ2-7	NA	NA
TGTGCCTGGTACAGGTTCGGGGAACTGTTTTTT	CAWYRFGELFF	TRBV30	TRBJ1-4	NA	NA
TGTGCCAGCAGCTTATCTAGCGGGAGGAATTTCAATGAGCAGTTCTTC	CASSLSSGRNFNEQFF	TRBV7-3	TRBJ2-1	TRBD2	NA
TGTGCCAGCAGTAGAGATCCGAGCTCCTACGAGCAGTACTTC	CASSRDPSSYEQYF	TRBV6-5	TRBJ2-7	NA	NA
TGTGCCAGCAGCTTAGATTATGCCTTCCCACTAGCCAAAAACATTCAGTACTTC	CASSLDYAFPLAKNIQYF	TRBV7-9	TRBJ2-4	NA	NA
TGTGCCAGCAGTTCGACAGGGTCATCTAATGAAAAACTGTTTTTT	CASSSTGSSNEKLFF	TRBV11-2	TRBJ1-4	TRBD1	NA